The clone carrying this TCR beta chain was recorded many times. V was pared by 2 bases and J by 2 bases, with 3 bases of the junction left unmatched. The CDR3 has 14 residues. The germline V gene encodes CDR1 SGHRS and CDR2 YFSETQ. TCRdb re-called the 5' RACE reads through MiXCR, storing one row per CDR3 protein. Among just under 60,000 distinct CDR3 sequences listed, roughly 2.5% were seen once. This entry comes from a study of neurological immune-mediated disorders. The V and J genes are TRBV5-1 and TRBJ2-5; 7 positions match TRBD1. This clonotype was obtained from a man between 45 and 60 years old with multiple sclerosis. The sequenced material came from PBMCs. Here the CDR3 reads CASSFQGVQETQYF. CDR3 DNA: TGCGCCAGCAGCTTCCAGGGGGTGCAAGAGACCCAGTACTTC.